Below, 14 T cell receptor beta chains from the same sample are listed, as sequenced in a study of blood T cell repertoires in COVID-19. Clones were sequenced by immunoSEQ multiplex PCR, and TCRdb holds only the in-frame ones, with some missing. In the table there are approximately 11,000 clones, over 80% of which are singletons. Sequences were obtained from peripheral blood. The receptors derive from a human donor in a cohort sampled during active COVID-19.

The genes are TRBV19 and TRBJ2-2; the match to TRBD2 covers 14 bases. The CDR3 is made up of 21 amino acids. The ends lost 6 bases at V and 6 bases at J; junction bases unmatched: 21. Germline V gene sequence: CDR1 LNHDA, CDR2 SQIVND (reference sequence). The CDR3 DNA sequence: TGTGCCAGTAGAAGAAGGTCCCCGGGACTAGCGGGAGTTAGTAGCTCCGGGGAGCTGTTTTTT. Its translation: CASRRRSPGLAGVSSSGELFF. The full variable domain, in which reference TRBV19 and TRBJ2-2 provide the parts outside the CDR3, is DGGITQSPKYLFRKEGQNVTLSCEQNLNHDAMYWYRQDPGQGLRLIYYSQIVNDFQKGDIAEGYSVSREKKESFPLTVTSAQKNPTAFYLCASRRRSPGLAGVSSSGELFFGEGSRLTVL.

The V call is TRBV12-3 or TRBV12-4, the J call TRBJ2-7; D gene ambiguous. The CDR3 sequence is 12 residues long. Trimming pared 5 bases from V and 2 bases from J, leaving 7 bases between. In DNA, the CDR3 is TGTGCCAGCAGTCCTACCACCTACGAGCAGTACTTC. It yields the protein CASSPTTYEQYF.

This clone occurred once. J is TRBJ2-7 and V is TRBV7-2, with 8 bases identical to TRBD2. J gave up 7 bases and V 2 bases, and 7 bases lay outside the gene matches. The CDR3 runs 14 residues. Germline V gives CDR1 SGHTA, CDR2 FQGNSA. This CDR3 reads CASSLMGLGGEQYF. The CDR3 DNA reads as TGTGCCAGCAGCTTAATGGGACTAGGAGGAGAGCAGTACTTC. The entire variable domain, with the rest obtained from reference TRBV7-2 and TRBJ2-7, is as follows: GAGVSQSPSNKVTEKGKDVELRCDPISGHTALYWYRQSLGQGLEFLIYFQGNSAPDKSGLPSDRFSAERTGGSVSTLTIQRTQQEDSAVYLCASSLMGLGGEQYFGPGTRLTVT.

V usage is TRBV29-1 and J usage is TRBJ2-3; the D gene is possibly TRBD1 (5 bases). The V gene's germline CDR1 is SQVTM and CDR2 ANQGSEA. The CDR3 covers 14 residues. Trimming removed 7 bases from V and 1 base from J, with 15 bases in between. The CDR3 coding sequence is TGCAGCGCGCGGATGTTAGGGGGCACAGATACGCAGTATTTT. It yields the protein CSARMLGGTDTQYF.

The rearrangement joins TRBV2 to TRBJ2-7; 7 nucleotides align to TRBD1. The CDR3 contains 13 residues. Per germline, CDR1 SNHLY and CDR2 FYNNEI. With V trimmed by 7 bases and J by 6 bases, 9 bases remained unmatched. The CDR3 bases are TGTGCCAGCAAGGTGACAGGGCTTACCGAGCAGTACTTC. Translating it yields CASKVTGLTEQYF.

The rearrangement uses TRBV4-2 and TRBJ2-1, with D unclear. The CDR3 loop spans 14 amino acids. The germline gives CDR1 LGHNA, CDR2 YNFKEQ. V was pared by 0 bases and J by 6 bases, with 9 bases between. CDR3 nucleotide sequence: TGTGCCAGCAGCCAAGATGGGCTCGGCAATGAGCAGTTCTTC. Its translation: CASSQDGLGNEQFF.

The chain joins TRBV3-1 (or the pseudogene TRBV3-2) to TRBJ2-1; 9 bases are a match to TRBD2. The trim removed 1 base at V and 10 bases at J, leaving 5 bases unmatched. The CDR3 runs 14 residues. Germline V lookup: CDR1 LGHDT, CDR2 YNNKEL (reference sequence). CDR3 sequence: CASSQGGRASEQFF. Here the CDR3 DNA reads TGTGCCAGCAGCCAAGGCGGGAGGGCCTCCGAGCAGTTCTTC.

In DNA, the CDR3 is TGTGCCAGCAGTCTCTACGAGCAGTACTTC. This gives the protein CASSLYEQYF. The chain carries TRBV27 and TRBJ2-7; no clear D. V lost 5 bases and J 3 bases, leaving 2 bases between the germline ends. Germline V gene lookup returns CDR1 MNHEY and CDR2 SMNVEV (reference sequence). The CDR3 totals 10 residues.

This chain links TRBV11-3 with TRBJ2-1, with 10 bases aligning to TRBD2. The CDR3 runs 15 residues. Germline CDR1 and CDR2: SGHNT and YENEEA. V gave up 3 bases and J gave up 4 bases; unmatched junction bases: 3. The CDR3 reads CASSLASGRYNEQFF. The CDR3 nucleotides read TGTGCCAGCAGCTTGGCTAGCGGGAGATACAATGAGCAGTTCTTC.

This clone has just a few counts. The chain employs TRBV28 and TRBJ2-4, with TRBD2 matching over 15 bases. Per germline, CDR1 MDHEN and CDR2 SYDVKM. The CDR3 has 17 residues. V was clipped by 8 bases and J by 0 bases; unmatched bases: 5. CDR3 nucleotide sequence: TGTGCCAGCTCTGGACTAGCGGGAGGGGTAGCCAAAAACATTCAGTACTTC. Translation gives CASSGLAGGVAKNIQYF. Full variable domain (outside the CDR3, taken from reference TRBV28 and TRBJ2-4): DVKVTQSSRYLVKRTGEKVFLECVQDMDHENMFWYRQDPGLGLRLIYFSYDVKMKEKGDIPEGYSVSREKKERFSLILESASTNQTSMYLCASSGLAGGVAKNIQYFGAGTRLSVL.

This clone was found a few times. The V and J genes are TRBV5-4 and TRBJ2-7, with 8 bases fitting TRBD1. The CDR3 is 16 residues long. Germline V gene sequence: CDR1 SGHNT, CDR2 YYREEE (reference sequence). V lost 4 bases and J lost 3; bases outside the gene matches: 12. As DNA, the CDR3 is TGTGCCAGCAGCAAAGAACCGACAGGGGCCTACTACGAGCAGTACTTC. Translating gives CASSKEPTGAYYEQYF.

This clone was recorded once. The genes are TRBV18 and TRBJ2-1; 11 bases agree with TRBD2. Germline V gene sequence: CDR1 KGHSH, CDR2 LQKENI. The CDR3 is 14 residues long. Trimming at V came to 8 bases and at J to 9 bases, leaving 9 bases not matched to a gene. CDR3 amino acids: CASQAASGRIEQFF. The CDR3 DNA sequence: TGTGCCAGCCAGGCTGCTAGCGGGAGGATTGAGCAGTTCTTC.

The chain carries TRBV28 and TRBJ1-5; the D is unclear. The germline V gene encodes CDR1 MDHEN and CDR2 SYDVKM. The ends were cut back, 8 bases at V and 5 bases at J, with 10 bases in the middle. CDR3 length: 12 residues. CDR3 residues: CASRAPYQPQHF. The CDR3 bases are TGTGCCAGCCGCGCTCCGTATCAGCCCCAGCATTTT. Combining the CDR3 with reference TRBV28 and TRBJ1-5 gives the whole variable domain DVKVTQSSRYLVKRTGEKVFLECVQDMDHENMFWYRQDPGLGLRLIYFSYDVKMKEKGDIPEGYSVSREKKERFSLILESASTNQTSMYLCASRAPYQPQHFGDGTRLSIL.

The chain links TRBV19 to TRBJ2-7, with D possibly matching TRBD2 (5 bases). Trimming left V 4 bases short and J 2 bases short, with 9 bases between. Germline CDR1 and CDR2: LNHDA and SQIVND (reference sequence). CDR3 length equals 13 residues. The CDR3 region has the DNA TGTGCCAGTAGTAGGAGGAGTGCCTACGAGCAGTACTTC. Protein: CASSRRSAYEQYF.